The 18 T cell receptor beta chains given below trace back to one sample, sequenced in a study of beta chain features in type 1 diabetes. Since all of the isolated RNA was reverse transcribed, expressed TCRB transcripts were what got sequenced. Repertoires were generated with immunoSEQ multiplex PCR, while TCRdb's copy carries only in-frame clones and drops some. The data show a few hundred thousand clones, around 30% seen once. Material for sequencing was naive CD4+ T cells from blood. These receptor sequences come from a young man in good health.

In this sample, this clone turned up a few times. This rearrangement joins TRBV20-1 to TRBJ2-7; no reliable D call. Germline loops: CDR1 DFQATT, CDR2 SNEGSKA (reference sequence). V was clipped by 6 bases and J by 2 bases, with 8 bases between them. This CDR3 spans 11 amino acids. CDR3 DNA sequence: TGCAGTGCCCAAGATGCCTACGAGCAGTACTTC. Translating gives CSAQDAYEQYF.

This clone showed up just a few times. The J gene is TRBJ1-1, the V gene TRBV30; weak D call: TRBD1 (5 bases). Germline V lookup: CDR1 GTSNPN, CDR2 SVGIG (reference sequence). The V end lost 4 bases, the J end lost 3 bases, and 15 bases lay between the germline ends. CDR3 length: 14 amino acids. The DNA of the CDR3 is TGTGCCTGGAATATGGGGCCCCAGGACACTGAAGCTTTCTTT. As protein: CAWNMGPQDTEAFF.

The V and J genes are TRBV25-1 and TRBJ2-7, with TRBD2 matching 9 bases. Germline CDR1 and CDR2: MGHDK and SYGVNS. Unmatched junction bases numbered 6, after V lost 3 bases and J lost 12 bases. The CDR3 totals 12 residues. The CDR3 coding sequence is TGTGCCAGCAGTGATTGGGGACTAGCTCCGTACTTC. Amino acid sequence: CASSDWGLAPYF.

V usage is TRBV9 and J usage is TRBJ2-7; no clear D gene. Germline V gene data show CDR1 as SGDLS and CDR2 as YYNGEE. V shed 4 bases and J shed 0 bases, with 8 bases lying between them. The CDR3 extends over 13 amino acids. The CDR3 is CASSPRSSYEQYF. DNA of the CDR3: TGTGCCAGCAGCCCACGGAGCTCCTACGAGCAGTACTTC. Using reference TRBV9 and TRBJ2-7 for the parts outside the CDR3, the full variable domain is DSGVTQTPKHLITATGQRVTLRCSPRSGDLSVYWYQQSLDQGLQFLIQYYNGEERAKGNILERFSAQQFPDLHSELNLSSLELGDSALYFCASSPRSSYEQYFGPGTRLTVT.

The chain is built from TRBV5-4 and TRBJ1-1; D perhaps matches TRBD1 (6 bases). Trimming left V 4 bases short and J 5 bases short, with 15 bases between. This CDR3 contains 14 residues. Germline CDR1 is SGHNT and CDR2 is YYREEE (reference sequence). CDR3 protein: CASSTQGLRTEAFF. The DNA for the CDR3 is TGTGCCAGCAGCACACAGGGCCTTCGAACTGAAGCTTTCTTT.

This CDR3 reads CAWGDRGNIQYF. The CDR3 DNA is TGTGCCTGGGGGGACAGGGGGAACATTCAGTACTTC. V and J are TRBV30 and TRBJ2-4, with 11 nucleotides matching TRBD1. V lost 5 bases, J lost 7 bases, and 1 base stayed unmatched. Per the germline V gene, CDR1 is GTSNPN and CDR2 is SVGIG (reference sequence). CDR3 length: 12 amino acids.

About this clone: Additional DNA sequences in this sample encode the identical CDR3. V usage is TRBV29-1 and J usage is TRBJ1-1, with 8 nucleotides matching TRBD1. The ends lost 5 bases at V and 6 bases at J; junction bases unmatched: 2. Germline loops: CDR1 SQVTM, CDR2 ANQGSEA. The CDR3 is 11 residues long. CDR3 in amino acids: CSVQQGAEAFF. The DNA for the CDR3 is TGCAGCGTTCAACAGGGGGCTGAAGCTTTCTTT.

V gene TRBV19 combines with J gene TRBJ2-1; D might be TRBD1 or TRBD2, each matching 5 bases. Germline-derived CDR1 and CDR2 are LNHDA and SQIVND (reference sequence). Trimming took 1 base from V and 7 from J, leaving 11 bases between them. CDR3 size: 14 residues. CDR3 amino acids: CASSIVSGLNEQFF. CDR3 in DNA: TGTGCCAGTAGTATAGTCTCGGGGCTGAATGAGCAGTTCTTC.

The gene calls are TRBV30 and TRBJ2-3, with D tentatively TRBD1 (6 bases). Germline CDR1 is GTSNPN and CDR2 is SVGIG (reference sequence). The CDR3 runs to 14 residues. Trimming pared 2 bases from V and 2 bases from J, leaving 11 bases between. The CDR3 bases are TGTGCCTGGAGTCAGGACAGAATCACAGATACGCAGTATTTT. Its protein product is CAWSQDRITDTQYF. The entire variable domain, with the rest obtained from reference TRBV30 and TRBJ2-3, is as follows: SQTIHQWPATLVQPVGSPLSLECTVEGTSNPNLYWYRQAAGRGLQLLFYSVGIGQISSEVPQNLSASRPQDRQFILSSKKLLLSDSGFYLCAWSQDRITDTQYFGPGTRLTVL.

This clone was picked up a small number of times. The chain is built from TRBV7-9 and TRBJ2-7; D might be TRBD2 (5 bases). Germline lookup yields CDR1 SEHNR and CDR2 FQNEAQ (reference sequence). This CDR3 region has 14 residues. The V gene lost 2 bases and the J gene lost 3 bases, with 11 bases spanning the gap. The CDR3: CASSLLATNYEQYF. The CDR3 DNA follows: TGTGCCAGCAGCTTATTGGCGACTAACTACGAGCAGTACTTC.

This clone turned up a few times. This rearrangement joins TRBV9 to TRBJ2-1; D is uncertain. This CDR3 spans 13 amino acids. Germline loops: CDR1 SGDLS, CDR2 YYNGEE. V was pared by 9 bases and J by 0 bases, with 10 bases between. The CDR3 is CATKPYSYNEQFF. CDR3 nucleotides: TGTGCCACCAAGCCTTACTCCTACAATGAGCAGTTCTTC.

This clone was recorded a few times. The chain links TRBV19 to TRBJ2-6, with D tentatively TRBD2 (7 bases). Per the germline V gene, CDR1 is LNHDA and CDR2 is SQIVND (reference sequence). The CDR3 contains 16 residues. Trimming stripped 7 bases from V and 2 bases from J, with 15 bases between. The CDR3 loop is CASKEQGLTGANVLTF. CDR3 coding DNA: TGTGCCAGTAAGGAACAGGGACTAACTGGGGCCAACGTCCTGACTTTC.

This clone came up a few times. The CDR3 region is CAWSLQGARSTDTQYF. The CDR3 DNA reads TGTGCCTGGAGTTTACAGGGGGCGCGGTCCACAGATACGCAGTATTTT. V is TRBV30 and J is TRBJ2-3; 9 positions match TRBD1. Germline V gene data show CDR1 as GTSNPN and CDR2 as SVGIG (reference sequence). CDR3 size: 16 residues. V shed 2 bases and J 2 bases; nucleotides not matched to a gene: 8. The variable domain in full, with the rest retrieved from reference TRBV30 and TRBJ2-3, is SQTIHQWPATLVQPVGSPLSLECTVEGTSNPNLYWYRQAAGRGLQLLFYSVGIGQISSEVPQNLSASRPQDRQFILSSKKLLLSDSGFYLCAWSLQGARSTDTQYFGPGTRLTVL.

The CDR3 nucleotides read TGTGCCAGCTCTCCCGCCGGGGGCCACATTGGTGGCTACACCTTC. Amino acids: CASSPAGGHIGGYTF. The V gene is TRBV18, the J gene TRBJ1-2, with D possibly matching TRBD1 (6 bases). The germline gives CDR1 KGHSH, CDR2 LQKENI. The CDR3 extends over 15 amino acids. With 6 bases removed from V and 7 bases from J, the gap between germline ends came to 21 bases. Combining the CDR3 with reference TRBV18 and TRBJ1-2 gives the whole variable domain NAGVMQNPRHLVRRRGQEARLRCSPMKGHSHVYWYRQLPEEGLKFMVYLQKENIIDESGMPKERFSAEFPKEGPSILRIQQVVRGDSAAYFCASSPAGGHIGGYTFGSGTRLTVV.

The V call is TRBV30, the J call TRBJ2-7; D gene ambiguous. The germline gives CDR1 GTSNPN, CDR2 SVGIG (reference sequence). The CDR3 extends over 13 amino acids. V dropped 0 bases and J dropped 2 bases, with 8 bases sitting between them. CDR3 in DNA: TGTGCCTGGAGTGTAACGATTACCTACGAGCAGTACTTC. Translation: CAWSVTITYEQYF.

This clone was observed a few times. For the CDR3, the DNA is TGCGCCAGCAGCCACGGGGAGACCCAGTACTTC. Translation: CASSHGETQYF. This rearrangement joins TRBV5-1 to TRBJ2-5; D is unclear. The V end lost 4 bases, the J end lost 5 bases, and 6 bases lay between the germline ends. The germline gives CDR1 SGHRS, CDR2 YFSETQ. The CDR3 length is 11 residues. Filled out from reference TRBV5-1 and TRBJ2-5, the complete variable domain reads KAGVTQTPRYLIKTRGQQVTLSCSPISGHRSVSWYQQTPGQGLQFLFEYFSETQRNKGNFPGRFSGRQFSNSRSEMNVSTLELGDSALYLCASSHGETQYFGPGTRLLVL.

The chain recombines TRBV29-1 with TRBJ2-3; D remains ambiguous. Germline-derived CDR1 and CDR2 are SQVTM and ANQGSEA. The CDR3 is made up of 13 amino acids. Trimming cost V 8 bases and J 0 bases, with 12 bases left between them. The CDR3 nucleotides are TGCAGCCTTGCCCCGGGCAGCACAGATACGCAGTATTTT. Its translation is CSLAPGSTDTQYF.

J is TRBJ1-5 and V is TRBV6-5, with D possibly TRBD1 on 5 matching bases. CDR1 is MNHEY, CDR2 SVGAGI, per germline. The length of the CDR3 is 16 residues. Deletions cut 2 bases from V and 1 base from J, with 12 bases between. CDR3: CASSYGHGGSNQPQHF. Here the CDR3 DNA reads TGTGCCAGCAGTTACGGACATGGAGGGAGCAATCAGCCCCAGCATTTT.